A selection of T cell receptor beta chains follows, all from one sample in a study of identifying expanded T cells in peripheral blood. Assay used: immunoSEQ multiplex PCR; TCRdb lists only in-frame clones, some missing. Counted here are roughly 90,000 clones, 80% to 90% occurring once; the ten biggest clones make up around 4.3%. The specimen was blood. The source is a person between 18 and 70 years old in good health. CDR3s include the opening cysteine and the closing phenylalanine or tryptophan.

CASSLVRLGPGDTQYF,16,TRBV7-2
CASRGLGTGTSGEQYF,16,TRBV2
CASSEVWTYSNQPQHF,16,TRBV2
CASFRKGSVNEQFF,14,TRBV6-6
CASSLNWGYNEQFF,14,TRBV11-3
CASSLTVQGQGSTDTQYF,18,TRBV18
CATWTGDTTGELFF,14,TRBV10-3
CASKFGTGSYEQYF,14,TRBV27
CASSPKGTGDSIFYGYTF,18,TRBV18
CASSLGVGAGTDTQYF,16,TRBV5-1
CASSKQNSPLHF,12,TRBV19
CASSWTGLAGGQVDTQYF,18,TRBV5-1
CATSRGRGPGYGYTF,15,TRBV15
CASSWGQAGTEAFF,14,TRBV2
CASSRTGGKSPLHF,14,TRBV7-9
CASSFGGSGGSPLHF,15,TRBV28
CASSDGYTYEQYF,13,TRBV2
CASSYAFSSNQPQHF,15,TRBV6-5
CASSPWTGEPYEQYF,15,TRBV6-6
CASSKVGGPNEQFF,14,TRBV21-1
CASSDRTGSYEQYF,14,TRBV2
CASSQDSRTVPFSGANVLTF,20,TRBV4-1
CASTYYGSSYEQYF,14,TRBV19
CASTPRGGSRTEAFF,15,TRBV6-1
CASSLTFVAGSGETQYF,17,TRBV7-6
CASSWAPEQAFF,12,TRBV2
CASGTVYGYTF,11,TRBV6-1
CASRMGLRMYRVPAGDEQFF,20,TRBV5-1
CASSLVEQAGSPLHF,15,TRBV7-2